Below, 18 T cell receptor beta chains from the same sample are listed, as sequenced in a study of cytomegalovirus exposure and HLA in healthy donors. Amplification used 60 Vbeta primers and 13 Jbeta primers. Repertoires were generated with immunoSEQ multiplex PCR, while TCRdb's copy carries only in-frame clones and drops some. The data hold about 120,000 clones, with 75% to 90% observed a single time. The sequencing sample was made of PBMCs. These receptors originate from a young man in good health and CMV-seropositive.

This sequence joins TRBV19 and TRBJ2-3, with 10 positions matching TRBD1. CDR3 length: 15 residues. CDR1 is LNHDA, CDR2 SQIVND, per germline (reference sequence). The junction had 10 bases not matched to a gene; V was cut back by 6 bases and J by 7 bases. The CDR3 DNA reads TGTGCCAGTAGCAGGGACAGGGGTAAGCAGTATACGCAGTATTTT. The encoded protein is CASSRDRGKQYTQYF.

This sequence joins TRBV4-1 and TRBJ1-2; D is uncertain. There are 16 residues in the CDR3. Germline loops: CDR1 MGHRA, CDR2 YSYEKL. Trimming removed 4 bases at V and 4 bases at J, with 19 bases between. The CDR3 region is CASSPVRSSEFYGYTF. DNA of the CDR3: TGCGCCAGCAGCCCTGTCCGGTCGTCGGAGTTCTATGGCTACACCTTC.

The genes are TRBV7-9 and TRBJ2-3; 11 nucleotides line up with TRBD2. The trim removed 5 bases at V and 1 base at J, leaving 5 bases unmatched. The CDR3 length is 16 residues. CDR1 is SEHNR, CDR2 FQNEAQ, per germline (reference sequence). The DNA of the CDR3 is TGTGCCAGCAGCCCCCCACTAGCGGGGGGCACAGATACGCAGTATTTT. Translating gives CASSPPLAGGTDTQYF.

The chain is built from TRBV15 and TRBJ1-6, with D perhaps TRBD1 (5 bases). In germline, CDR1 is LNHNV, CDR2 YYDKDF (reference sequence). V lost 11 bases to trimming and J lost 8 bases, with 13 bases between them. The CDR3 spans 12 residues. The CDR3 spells CAASGFDSPLHF. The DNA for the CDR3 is TGTGCCGCGTCAGGGTTTGATTCACCCCTCCACTTT.

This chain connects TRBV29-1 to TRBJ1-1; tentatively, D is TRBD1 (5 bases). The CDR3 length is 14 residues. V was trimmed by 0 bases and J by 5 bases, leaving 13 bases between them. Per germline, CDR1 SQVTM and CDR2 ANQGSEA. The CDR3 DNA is TGCAGCGTTGAAGACCTCCTAGGGGTTACTGAAGCTTTCTTT. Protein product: CSVEDLLGVTEAFF.

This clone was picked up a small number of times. The CDR3 bases are TGTGCCAGCAGCCCACCCGACAGTCGAGAGACCCAGTACTTC. This translates into CASSPPDSRETQYF. V and J are TRBV7-7 and TRBJ2-5, with D maybe TRBD1 (5 bases). V shed 5 bases and J shed 4 bases, with 14 bases lying between them. The CDR3 has 14 amino acids. CDR1 is SSHAT and CDR2 is FNYEAQ in the germline V gene (reference sequence).

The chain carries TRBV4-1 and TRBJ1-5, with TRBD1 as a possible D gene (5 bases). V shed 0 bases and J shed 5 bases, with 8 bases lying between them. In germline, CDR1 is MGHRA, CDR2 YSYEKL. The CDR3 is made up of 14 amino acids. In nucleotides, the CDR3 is TGCGCCAGCAGCCAAGAGGGGGGGTATCAGCCCCAGCATTTT. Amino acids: CASSQEGGYQPQHF.

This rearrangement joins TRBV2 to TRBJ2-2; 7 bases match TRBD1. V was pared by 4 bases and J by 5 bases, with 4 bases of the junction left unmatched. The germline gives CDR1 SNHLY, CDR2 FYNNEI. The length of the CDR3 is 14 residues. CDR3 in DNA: TGTGCCAGCAGTGCACAGGGGTCAACCGGGGAGCTGTTTTTT. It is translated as CASSAQGSTGELFF.

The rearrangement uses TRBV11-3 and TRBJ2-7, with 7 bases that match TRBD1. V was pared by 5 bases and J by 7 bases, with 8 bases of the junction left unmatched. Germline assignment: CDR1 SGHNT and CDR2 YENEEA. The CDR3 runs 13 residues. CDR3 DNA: TGTGCCAGCAGCCCGCAAGGGGGCCGGGAGCAGTACTTC. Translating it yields CASSPQGGREQYF. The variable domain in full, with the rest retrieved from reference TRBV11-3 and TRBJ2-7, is EAGVVQSPRYKIIEKKQPVAFWCNPISGHNTLYWYLQNLGQGPELLIRYENEEAVDDSQLPKDRFSAERLKGVDSTLKIQPAELGDSAVYLCASSPQGGREQYFGPGTRLTVT.

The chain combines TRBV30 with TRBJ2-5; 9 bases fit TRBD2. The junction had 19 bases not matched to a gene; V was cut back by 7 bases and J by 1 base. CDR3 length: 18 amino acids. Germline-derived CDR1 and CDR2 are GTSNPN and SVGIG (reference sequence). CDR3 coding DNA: TGTGCCTCGGAGGACGGGCTAGCGGGGCGCACTATCCAAGAGACCCAGTACTTC. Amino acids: CASEDGLAGRTIQETQYF.

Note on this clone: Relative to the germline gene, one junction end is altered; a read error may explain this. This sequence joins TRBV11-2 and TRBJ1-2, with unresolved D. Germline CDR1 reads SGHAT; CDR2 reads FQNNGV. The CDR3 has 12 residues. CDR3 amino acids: CASSLGFLGEEF. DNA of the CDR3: TGTGCCAGCAGCTTAGGCTTTTTGGGAGAGGAGTTC.

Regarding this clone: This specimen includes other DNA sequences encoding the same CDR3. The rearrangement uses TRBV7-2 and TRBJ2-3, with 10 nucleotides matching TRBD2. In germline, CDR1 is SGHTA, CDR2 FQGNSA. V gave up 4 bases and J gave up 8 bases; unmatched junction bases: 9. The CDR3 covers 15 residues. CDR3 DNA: TGTGCCAGCAGCTCTCAGCGGGGGGGCCCTCCTACGCAGTATTTT. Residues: CASSSQRGGPPTQYF.

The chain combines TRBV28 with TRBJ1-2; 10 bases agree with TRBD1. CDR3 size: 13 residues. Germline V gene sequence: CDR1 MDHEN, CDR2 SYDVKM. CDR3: CVAAPTGGDGYTF. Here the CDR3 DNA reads TGTGTAGCTGCCCCGACAGGGGGCGATGGCTACACCTTC.

The CDR3 DNA sequence: TGTGCCAGCAGCCCACTAGCGGGGCTGAACAATGAGCAGTTCTTC. Its translation is CASSPLAGLNNEQFF. The V gene is TRBV7-8, the J gene TRBJ2-1; 10 bases align to TRBD2. V shed 5 bases and J 5 bases; nucleotides not matched to a gene: 6. Germline assignment: CDR1 SGHVS and CDR2 FQNEAQ. This CDR3 is 15 amino acids long.

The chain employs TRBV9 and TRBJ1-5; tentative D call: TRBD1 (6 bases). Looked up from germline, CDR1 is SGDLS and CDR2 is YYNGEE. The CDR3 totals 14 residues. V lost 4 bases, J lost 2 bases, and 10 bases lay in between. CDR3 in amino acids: CASSQGQGNQPQHF. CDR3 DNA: TGTGCCAGCAGCCAGGGGCAAGGCAATCAGCCCCAGCATTTT. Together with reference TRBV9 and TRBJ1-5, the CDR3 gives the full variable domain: DSGVTQTPKHLITATGQRVTLRCSPRSGDLSVYWYQQSLDQGLQFLIQYYNGEERAKGNILERFSAQQFPDLHSELNLSSLELGDSALYFCASSQGQGNQPQHFGDGTRLSIL.

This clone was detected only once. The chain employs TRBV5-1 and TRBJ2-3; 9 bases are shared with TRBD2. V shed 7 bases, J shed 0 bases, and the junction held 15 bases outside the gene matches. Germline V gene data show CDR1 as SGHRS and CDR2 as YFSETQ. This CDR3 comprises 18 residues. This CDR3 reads CASWRSGGTTSSTDTQYF. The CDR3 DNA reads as TGCGCCAGCTGGAGGAGCGGGGGGACGACTTCTAGCACAGATACGCAGTATTTT.

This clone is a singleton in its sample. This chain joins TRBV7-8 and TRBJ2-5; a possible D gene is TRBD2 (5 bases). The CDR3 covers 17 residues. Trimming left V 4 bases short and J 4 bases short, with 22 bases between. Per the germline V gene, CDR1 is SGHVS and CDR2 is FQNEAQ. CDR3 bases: TGTGCCAGCAGCTCACCCGGGATAGCGCCCAGCAGAGAGACCCAGTACTTC. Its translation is CASSSPGIAPSRETQYF.

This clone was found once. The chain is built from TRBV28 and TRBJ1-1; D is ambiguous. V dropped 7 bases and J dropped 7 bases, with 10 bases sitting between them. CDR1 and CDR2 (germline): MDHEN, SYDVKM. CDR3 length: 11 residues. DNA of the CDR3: TGTGCCAGCACCTCATTAGTTGAAGCTTTCTTT. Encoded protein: CASTSLVEAFF.